These 16 T cell receptor beta chains originate from one sample sequenced in a study of T cells in Graves' hyperthyroidism and ophthalmopathy (dated 2019 in TCRdb). Library generation was performed with multiplex PCR. Sequenced on an Illumina HiSeq 2000. The TCR beta CDR3 regions were amplified from the RNA transcripts. A first-round RT-PCR of the TCR CDR3 used the HTBI primer set with the Qiagen OneStep RT-PCR kit. TCRdb trimmed public reads at Q25 via fastp, called clones via MiXCR and kept in-frame beta chains. Rows are unified per CDR3 protein, each entry keeping the most common DNA and genes. The sample has 500,000 to 650,000 distinct CDR3 sequences on record, more than 14% of them singletons. The ten top clones hold around 12% of the sample. Material: blood. The origin of the receptors is a woman between 50 and 59 years old with Graves' ophthalmopathy.

The table lists this clonotype with many counts. V is TRBV9 and J is TRBJ2-7, with D uncertain. Germline lookup yields CDR1 SGDLS and CDR2 YYNGEE. V was cut by 3 bases and J by 7 bases, with 14 bases left in between. This CDR3 is 13 amino acids long. The CDR3 loop reads CASSAGGVGEQYF. The CDR3 nucleotides read TGTGCCAGCAGCGCCGGTGGGGTAGGGGAGCAGTACTTC.

This clonotype showed up just a few times. V gene TRBV6-2 or TRBV6-3 combines with J gene TRBJ2-3; D is tentatively TRBD1 or TRBD2 (6 bases each). Trimming took off 2 bases at V and 4 bases at J, with 16 bases between the two ends. Looked up from germline, CDR1 is MNHEY and CDR2 is SVGEGT. This CDR3 region has 16 residues. The CDR3 reads CASSYTGAGRADTQYF. The CDR3 coding sequence is TGTGCCAGCAGTTACACGGGGGCAGGGCGAGCAGATACGCAGTATTTT.

This clonotype was counted between two and nine times. A single base separates this from a much larger clone, so it may be a read error. The chain has TRBV6-2 or TRBV6-3 and TRBJ2-3, with D maybe TRBD2 (7 bases). The V gene's germline CDR1 is MNHEY and CDR2 SVGEGT. The CDR3 loop spans 15 amino acids. This chain's CDR3 is CASSVGQTSTYTQYF. The CDR3 DNA reads as TGTGCCAGCAGTGTCGGACAGACTAGCACATATACGCAGTATTTT.

This clonotype was counted ten times or more. The chain joins TRBV18 to TRBJ1-3; D uncertain. The CDR3 contains 15 residues. The germline gives CDR1 KGHSH, CDR2 LQKENI. The germline V and J ends were trimmed by 4 bases and 0 bases, with 10 bases remaining between them. The CDR3 DNA sequence: TGTGCCAGCTCACGGGCAGCCGGCTCTGGAAACACCATATATTTT. Translated, it gives CASSRAAGSGNTIYF. Looking up the rest from reference TRBV18 and TRBJ1-3 gives the full variable domain: NAGVMQNPRHLVRRRGQEARLRCSPMKGHSHVYWYRQLPEEGLKFMVYLQKENIIDESGMPKERFSAEFPKEGPSILRIQQVVRGDSAAYFCASSRAAGSGNTIYFGEGSWLTVV.

This clonotype was counted ten times or more. The rearrangement joins TRBV7-2 to TRBJ2-2; tentatively, D is TRBD1 (6 bases). Trimming stripped 4 bases from V and 7 bases from J, with 16 bases between. In germline, CDR1 is SGHTA, CDR2 FQGNSA. The length of the CDR3 is 15 residues. The CDR3 bases are TGTGCCAGCAGCTCTCAGGTCGGCAGGGGCGGGGAGCTGTTTTTT. Amino acids: CASSSQVGRGGELFF.

This clonotype came up a few times. V is TRBV4-1 and J is TRBJ1-4; 7 bases agree with TRBD1. The germline CDR1 and CDR2 sequences are MGHRA and YSYEKL. The CDR3 loop spans 15 amino acids. V lost 0 bases, J lost 7 bases, and 5 bases stayed unmatched. CDR3 in DNA: TGCGCCAGCAGCCAAGATGACAGGGTTACTGAAAAACTGTTTTTT. Translation gives CASSQDDRVTEKLFF.

This clonotype has just a few counts. The J gene is TRBJ2-1, the V gene TRBV20-1; 8 positions match TRBD2. From germline, CDR1 is DFQATT and CDR2 SNEGSKA (reference sequence). CDR3 length: 11 residues. V lost 6 bases and J lost 12; bases outside the gene matches: 7. Here the CDR3 DNA reads TGCAGTGCCACGCGGGAGGTCGGGCAGTTCTTC. It yields the protein CSATREVGQFF.

This clonotype was observed a few times. A much larger clone lies one base from this, so it may be a read error. The V gene is TRBV2, the J gene TRBJ2-7; D is possibly TRBD1 or TRBD2 (5 bases each). From germline, CDR1 is SNHLY and CDR2 FYNNEI. This CDR3 is 15 amino acids long. The CDR3 bases are TGTGCCAGCAGTGGGTGGGGGATGAGCTCCTACGAGCAGCACTTC. Translating gives CASSGWGMSSYEQHF.

This clonotype was seen repeatedly, ten times or more. The chain uses TRBV11-2 and TRBJ2-5; 7 bases align to TRBD2. Germline CDR1 reads SGHAT; CDR2 reads FQNNGV. The CDR3 has 15 amino acids. With V trimmed by 3 bases and J by 5 bases, 9 bases remained unmatched. This CDR3 reads CASSLEPRGWETQYF. DNA for the CDR3: TGTGCCAGCAGCTTGGAGCCGCGGGGGTGGGAGACCCAGTACTTC.

This clonotype showed up many times. The rearrangement joins TRBV11-2 to TRBJ2-3; 10 positions agree with TRBD2. This CDR3 is built from 16 residues. Unmatched junction bases numbered 8, after V lost 5 bases and J lost 3 bases. Per the germline V gene, CDR1 is SGHAT and CDR2 is FQNNGV. The CDR3 bases are TGTGCCAGCAGCGCAGAACTAGCGGGATTGACAGATACGCAGTATTTT. This codes for CASSAELAGLTDTQYF.

This clonotype has at least ten counts. The rearrangement links TRBV30 to TRBJ1-5; D unresolved. V was cut by 0 bases and J by 1 base, with 4 bases left in between. Germline V gene data show CDR1 as GTSNPN and CDR2 as SVGIG (reference sequence). The CDR3 consists of 13 residues. This CDR3 is CAWSVQSNQPQHF. CDR3 coding DNA: TGTGCCTGGAGTGTACAAAGCAATCAGCCCCAGCATTTT.

This clonotype has a count of ten or more. V is TRBV4-1 and J is TRBJ2-2; weak D call: TRBD2 (6 bases). In germline, CDR1 is MGHRA, CDR2 YSYEKL. The CDR3 runs to 16 residues. V lost 1 base and J lost 5, with 14 bases in between. The CDR3 coding sequence is TGCGCCAGCAGCCAAGCTAGAGGAGGGTGGACCGGGGAGCTGTTTTTT. This encodes CASSQARGGWTGELFF.

In this sample, this clonotype turned up many times. Written as DNA, the CDR3 is TGCAGTGCTAGAGATGCGAGACGGGTCTCCTACGAGCAGTACTTC. It codes for CSARDARRVSYEQYF. This chain joins TRBV20-1 and TRBJ2-7, with D unresolved. Trimming pared 0 bases from V and 0 bases from J, leaving 12 bases between. Germline CDR1 is DFQATT and CDR2 is SNEGSKA (reference sequence). The CDR3 runs to 15 residues.

The chain has TRBV11-2 and TRBJ2-6; possible D gene TRBD1, 6 bases. CDR3 length: 16 residues. CDR1 and CDR2 from the germline V gene are SGHAT and FQNNGV. V was cut by 3 bases and J by 0 bases, with 9 bases left in between. The CDR3 reads CASSFYRASGANVLTF. The CDR3 DNA follows: TGTGCCAGCAGCTTTTACAGGGCCTCTGGGGCCAACGTCCTGACTTTC.

The chain employs TRBV11-2 and TRBJ2-5; 7 bases map to TRBD2. Unmatched junction bases numbered 7, after V lost 4 bases and J lost 2 bases. Per the germline V gene, CDR1 is SGHAT and CDR2 is FQNNGV. The CDR3 extends over 15 amino acids. CDR3 coding DNA: TGTGCCAGCAGCTCCACAGCGGGAAGGCAAGAGACCCAGTACTTC. It specifies CASSSTAGRQETQYF.

The table lists this clonotype with a few counts. This chain uses TRBV6-2 or TRBV6-3 with TRBJ2-1, with D perhaps assigned TRBD1 or TRBD2 (5 bases each). Germline V gene data show CDR1 as MNHEY and CDR2 as SVGEGT. The length of the CDR3 is 13 residues. The V end lost 5 bases, the J end lost 9 bases, and 14 bases lay between the germline ends. DNA of the CDR3: TGTGCCAGCAGTCCGGGACCCACCTCTGAGCAGTTCTTC. It yields the protein CASSPGPTSEQFF.